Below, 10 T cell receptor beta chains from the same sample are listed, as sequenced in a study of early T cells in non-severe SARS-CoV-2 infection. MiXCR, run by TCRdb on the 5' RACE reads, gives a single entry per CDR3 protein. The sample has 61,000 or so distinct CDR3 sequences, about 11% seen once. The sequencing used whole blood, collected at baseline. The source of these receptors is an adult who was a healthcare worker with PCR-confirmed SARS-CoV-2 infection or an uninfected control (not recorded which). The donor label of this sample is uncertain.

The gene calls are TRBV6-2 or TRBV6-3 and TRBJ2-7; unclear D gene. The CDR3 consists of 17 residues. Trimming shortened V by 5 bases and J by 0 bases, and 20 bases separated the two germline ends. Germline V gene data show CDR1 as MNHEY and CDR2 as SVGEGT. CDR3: CASSLRRLPRHSYEQYV. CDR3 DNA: TGTGCCAGCAGTCTTAGACGCCTCCCCCGCCACTCCTACGAGCAGTACGTC.

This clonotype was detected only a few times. CDR3 residues: CASSQDTVRGEAKNIQYF. CDR3 DNA sequence: TGCGCCAGCAGCCAAGATACTGTGAGGGGGGAAGCCAAAAACATTCAGTACTTC. This chain links TRBV4-1 with TRBJ2-4; either TRBD1 or TRBD2 may supply D (6 bases each). Germline values: CDR1 MGHRA, CDR2 YSYEKL. The CDR3 length is 18 residues. The V end was cut by 0 bases, the J end by 0 bases, with 15 bases between.

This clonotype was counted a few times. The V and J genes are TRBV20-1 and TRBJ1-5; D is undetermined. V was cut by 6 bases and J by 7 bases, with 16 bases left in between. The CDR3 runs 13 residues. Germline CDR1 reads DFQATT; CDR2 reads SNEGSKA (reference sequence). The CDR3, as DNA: TGCAGTGCCCGGAGAGCCGAAGGGCAGCCCCAGCATTTT. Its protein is CSARRAEGQPQHF.

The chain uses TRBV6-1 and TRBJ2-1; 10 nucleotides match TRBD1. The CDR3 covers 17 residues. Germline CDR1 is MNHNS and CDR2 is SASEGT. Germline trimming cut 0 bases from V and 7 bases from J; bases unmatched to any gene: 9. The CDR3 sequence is CASSEALGTGVGNEQFF. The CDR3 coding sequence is TGTGCCAGCAGTGAAGCTCTTGGGACAGGGGTGGGGAATGAGCAGTTCTTC.

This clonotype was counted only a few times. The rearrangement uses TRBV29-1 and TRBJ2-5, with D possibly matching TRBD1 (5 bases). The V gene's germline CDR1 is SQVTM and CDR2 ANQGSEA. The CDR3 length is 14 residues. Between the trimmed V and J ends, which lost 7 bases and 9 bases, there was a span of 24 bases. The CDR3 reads CSATADTDYGAQYF. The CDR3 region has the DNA TGCAGCGCTACTGCGGACACGGATTATGGTGCCCAGTACTTC.

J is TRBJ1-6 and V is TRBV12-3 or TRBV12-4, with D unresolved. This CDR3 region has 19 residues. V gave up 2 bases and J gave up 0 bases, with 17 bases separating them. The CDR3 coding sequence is TGTGCCAGCAGTTTATCGGGTATAGGGCTGGGCTCCTATAATTCACCCCTCCACTTT. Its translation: CASSLSGIGLGSYNSPLHF.

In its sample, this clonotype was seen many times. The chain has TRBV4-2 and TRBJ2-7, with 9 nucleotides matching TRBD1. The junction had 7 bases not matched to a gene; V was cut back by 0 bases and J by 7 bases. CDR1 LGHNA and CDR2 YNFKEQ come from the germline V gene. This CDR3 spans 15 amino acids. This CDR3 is CASSQEGTGPVEQYV. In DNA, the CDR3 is TGTGCCAGCAGCCAAGAGGGGACAGGGCCCGTGGAGCAGTACGTC.

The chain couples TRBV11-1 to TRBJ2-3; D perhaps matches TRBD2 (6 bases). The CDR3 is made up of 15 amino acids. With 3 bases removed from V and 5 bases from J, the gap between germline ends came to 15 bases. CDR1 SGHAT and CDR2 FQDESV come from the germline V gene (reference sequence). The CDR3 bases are TGTGCCAGCAGCTTCTCCCCCGGGGGAGGAGATACGCAGTATTTT. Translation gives CASSFSPGGGDTQYF. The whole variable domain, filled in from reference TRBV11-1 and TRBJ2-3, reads EAEVAQSPRYKITEKSQAVAFWCDPISGHATLYWYRQILGQGPELLVQFQDESVVDDSQLPKDRFSAERLKGVDSTLKIQPAELGDSAMYLCASSFSPGGGDTQYFGPGTRLTVL.

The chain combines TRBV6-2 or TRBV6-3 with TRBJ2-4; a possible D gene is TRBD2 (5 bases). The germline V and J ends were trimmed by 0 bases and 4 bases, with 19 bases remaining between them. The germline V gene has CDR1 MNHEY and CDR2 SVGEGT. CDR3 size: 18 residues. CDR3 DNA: TGTGCCAGCAGTTACTCGATTAGAGAGGGATGGCAGAAAAACATTCAGTACTTC. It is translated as CASSYSIREGWQKNIQYF.

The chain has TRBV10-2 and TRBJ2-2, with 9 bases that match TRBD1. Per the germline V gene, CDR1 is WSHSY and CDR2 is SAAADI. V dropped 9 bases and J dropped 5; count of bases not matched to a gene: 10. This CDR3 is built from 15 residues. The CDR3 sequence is CASRSGTGRTGELFF. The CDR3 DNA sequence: TGCGCCAGTAGATCCGGGACAGGGAGGACCGGGGAGCTGTTTTTT.